Listed below are T cell receptor beta chains from one sample, sequenced in a study of T cell responses to AZD1222 COVID-19 vaccine. The protocol was immunoSEQ multiplex PCR, while the TCRdb copy is restricted to in-frame clones and leaves out a portion. The table records about 85,000 clones, over 85% of them present only once. The sequenced sample was peripheral blood, obtained on day 0 of AZD1222 vaccination. These receptors all come from an adult in good health. Each CDR3 is given with its conserved first and last residue. The D gene is left open where the match is weak. For some rows the clone size is stated as once, few or many, or as a class when expanded; others skip it.

TGTGCCAGCAGCCCCCAATCCCTCGACTCGGGCGAGCAGTACTTC CASSPQSLDSGEQYF TRBJ2-7 TRBV13 - -
TGTGCCAGCAGTACAGGGGCCACTGAAGCTTTCTTT CASSTGATEAFF TRBJ1-1 TRBV12-3/TRBV12-4 - TRBD1
TGCGCCACCCTTTCGAGGAGCAATGAGCAGTTCTTC CATLSRSNEQFF TRBJ2-1 TRBV4-1 - -
TGTGCCAGCAGCCAAGGGGGTGAAACGAGCAATCAGCCCCAGCATTTT CASSQGGETSNQPQHF TRBJ1-5 TRBV28 - -
TGTGCCAGTAGAACCCCAGGCGGAAGGAACACCGGGGAGCTGTTTTTT CASRTPGGRNTGELFF TRBJ2-2 TRBV19 - -
TGTGCCAGCAGGGCAGGGCGCGGCAACACCATATATTTT CASRAGRGNTIYF TRBJ1-3 TRBV7-9 medium-sized -
TGTGCCAGCAGCTTAAGGGTTCCGGGACAGGGGGTTTCACCCCTCCACTTT CASSLRVPGQGVSPLHF TRBJ1-6 TRBV7-6 - TRBD1
TGTGCCAGCAGCTTAGTCTCGGGACAGTCCTACGAGCAGTACTTC CASSLVSGQSYEQYF TRBJ2-7 TRBV7-9 once TRBD1
TGTGCCAGCTCACCAGGTGTAGCGGGAGGACAAACCGGGGAGCTGTTTTTT CASSPGVAGGQTGELFF TRBJ2-2 TRBV18 - TRBD2
TGCGCCAGCAGCTTGGGTCGGGACCCTGAAGCTTTCTTT CASSLGRDPEAFF TRBJ1-1 TRBV5-1 - -
TGCGCCAGCAGCCAGACTAGCGGGGGGGCCGGGAATGAGCAGTTCTTC CASSQTSGGAGNEQFF TRBJ2-1 TRBV4-1 - TRBD2
TGTGCCAGCATCCGCACAGGGGGCTACGAGCAGTACTTC CASIRTGGYEQYF TRBJ2-7 TRBV7-9 - TRBD1
TGCGCCAGCAAGGGGATTAACACTGAAGCTTTCTTT CASKGINTEAFF TRBJ1-1 TRBV10-2 - -
TGTGCCAGCAGCTCGTCGGTCTTAGGGGACACCTTC CASSSSVLGDTF TRBJ1-2 TRBV5-6 - -
TGTGCCAGCAGCGCAGGGGGTATGGGTGACTACACCTTC CASSAGGMGDYTF TRBJ1-2 TRBV9 few TRBD1
TGCAGCGTTGAAAAGGCTGTCCAAGAGACCCAGTACTTC CSVEKAVQETQYF TRBJ2-5 TRBV29-1 - -
TGTGCCAGCAGGGGGGGGCTGAACACTGAAGCTTTCTTT CASRGGLNTEAFF TRBJ1-1 TRBV11-1 - -
TGTGCCAGTAGTATAGCGGTTTCGTTGGGCCTGAACACTGAAGCTTTCTTT CASSIAVSLGLNTEAFF TRBJ1-1 TRBV19 - -
TGTGCCAGCAGCCAAGAACATAGCCAACTAGCGGGAGTGTCAGATACGCAGTATTTT CASSQEHSQLAGVSDTQYF TRBJ2-3 TRBV14 - TRBD2
TGTGCCAGCAGTCGAACAGGGGAAGGCTCCTACGAGCAGTACTTC CASSRTGEGSYEQYF TRBJ2-7 TRBV6-5 - TRBD1